The 6 T cell receptor beta chains below all came from one sample that was sequenced in a study of T-cell reconstitution after alpha-beta-depleted transplantation in children. During its preparation, the TCRbeta library received unique molecular identifiers. MiXCR, applied by TCRdb to the PCR reads, yields one record per CDR3 protein. The data show a few hundred thousand distinct CDR3 sequences, roughly 43% seen once. This specimen was PBMCs, taken before TCRalphabeta/CD19-depleted stem cell transplant. Receptor source: a girl aged 2 to 9 with aplastic anemia, due to receive a stem cell transplant.

This clonotype occurred a few times. Germline and junction disagree at one end, which may indicate a read error. The chain is built from TRBV30 and TRBJ1-1; TRBD1 aligns across 8 bases. Germline V gives CDR1 GTSNPN, CDR2 SVGIG (reference sequence). The CDR3 runs 12 residues. In DNA, the CDR3 is TGTGCCTGGAGTAAGCAGGGGGCCTTTACCATCTTT. Amino acids: CAWSKQGAFTIF.

This clonotype has at least ten counts. The CDR3 is CSAGDMLRRETQYF. The DNA of the CDR3 is TGCAGTGCTGGCGACATGCTTCGGAGGGAGACCCAGTACTTC. This chain connects TRBV20-1 to TRBJ2-5; D is possibly TRBD2 (5 bases). The germline V gene has CDR1 DFQATT and CDR2 SNEGSKA (reference sequence). Trimming took 5 bases from V and 5 from J, leaving 18 bases between them. The CDR3 covers 14 residues.

In this sample, this clonotype turned up a few times. CDR3 loop: CASSQHSAYEQYF. CDR3 nucleotide sequence: TGTGCCAGCAGCCAGCACTCCGCCTACGAGCAGTACTTC. The V and J genes are TRBV14 and TRBJ2-7; D is ambiguous. CDR3 length: 13 residues. Trimming took 3 bases from V and 2 from J, leaving 8 bases between them. The V gene's germline CDR1 is SGHDN and CDR2 FVKESK.

J is TRBJ2-1 and V is TRBV20-1, with TRBD1 matching 8 bases. V was clipped by 3 bases and J by 10 bases; unmatched bases: 5. CDR3 size: 12 residues. Germline-derived CDR1 and CDR2 are DFQATT and SNEGSKA (reference sequence). The CDR3 region is CSASGTGLEQFF. The CDR3 nucleotides are TGCAGTGCTAGTGGGACAGGTTTGGAGCAGTTCTTC.

The chain couples TRBV7-3 to TRBJ2-1; D is perhaps TRBD1 or TRBD2 (7 bases each). Deletions cut 5 bases from V and 8 bases from J, with 16 bases between. This CDR3 comprises 14 residues. Looked up from germline, CDR1 is SGHTA and CDR2 is FQGTGA. Here the CDR3 DNA reads TGTGCCAGCAGCCCGGGGGGAGGGGGCCATGAGCAGTTCTTC. It is translated as CASSPGGGGHEQFF.

DNA of the CDR3: TGTGCCAGCAGTTACTCGATTGCGGCGGGGTCCTACGAGCAGTACTTC. It codes for CASSYSIAAGSYEQYF. This chain connects TRBV6-2 or TRBV6-3 to TRBJ2-7, with D possibly matching TRBD2 (6 bases). Trimming stripped 0 bases from V and 1 base from J, with 13 bases between. The CDR3 is 16 amino acids. Germline V gene sequence: CDR1 MNHEY, CDR2 SVGEGT.